What follows are 18 T cell receptor beta chains derived from one specimen sequenced in a study of Ad26.COV2.S vaccination and SARS-CoV-2 variants. Repertoires were generated with immunoSEQ multiplex PCR, while TCRdb's copy carries only in-frame clones and drops some. The repertoire holds about 680,000 clones, with more than 70% as singletons. Treatment specified: roughly 19 received Ad26.COV2.S at low or high dose, single or two shots; roughly five received placebo; per-sample allocation not given. The investigators took samples on day 63 after the first vaccine or placebo injection. Sequenced here: peripheral blood, sampled in a trial of Ad26.COV2.S vaccine versus placebo. The receptors were sampled from a person between 18 and 59 years old who received the Ad26.COV2.S COVID-19 vaccine or a placebo.

This clone was seen just once. The rearrangement joins TRBV2 to TRBJ2-7, with TRBD2 matching over 9 bases. The CDR3 is 14 residues long. V lost 7 bases and J lost 7; bases outside the gene matches: 11. The germline CDR1 and CDR2 sequences are SNHLY and FYNNEI. The CDR3, as DNA: TGTGCCAGCAAGTTCGTAGCGGGAGCCGGGGAGCAGTACTTC. Amino acids: CASKFVAGAGEQYF.

The chain employs TRBV19 and TRBJ2-7; D might be TRBD2 (6 bases). The CDR3 extends over 16 amino acids. CDR1 and CDR2 (germline): LNHDA, SQIVND (reference sequence). This CDR3 is CASGERAGSKAYEQYF. DNA of the CDR3: TGTGCGAGTGGAGAGCGGGCGGGTAGTAAGGCCTACGAGCAGTACTTC.

DNA of the CDR3: TGTGCCACCAGCAGAGGGACGGGAGGTTCCTACGAGCAGTACTTC. Translating it yields CATSRGTGGSYEQYF. This chain joins TRBV15 and TRBJ2-7, with 7 bases identical to TRBD2. The germline gives CDR1 LNHNV, CDR2 YYDKDF (reference sequence). The CDR3 covers 15 residues. V gave up 1 base and J gave up 1 base; unmatched junction bases: 4.

The chain couples TRBV6-6 to TRBJ1-1, with TRBD1 identical over 7 bases. Germline V gene data show CDR1 as MNHNY and CDR2 as SVGAGI (reference sequence). CDR3 length equals 11 residues. V trimming: 5 bases; J trimming: 10 bases; junction bases outside the gene matches: 4. CDR3: CASSQQGTAFF. CDR3 coding DNA: TGTGCCAGCAGTCAACAGGGGACAGCTTTCTTT.

This clone has only a few counts. The CDR3 spells CATSDQGSNQPQHF. In DNA, the CDR3 is TGTGCCACCAGTGACCAGGGTAGCAATCAGCCCCAGCATTTT. V and J are TRBV24-1 and TRBJ1-5; TRBD1 might be the D (5 bases). CDR1 is KGHDR, CDR2 SFDVKD, per germline. V lost 4 bases to trimming and J lost 0 bases, with 6 bases between them. The CDR3 is 14 residues long.

This clone appeared a single time. This chain uses TRBV5-4 with TRBJ2-7; 14 bases fit TRBD2. The V and J ends lost 4 bases and 2 bases, in that order; junction bases with no gene match: 2. The germline V gene encodes CDR1 SGHNT and CDR2 YYREEE (reference sequence). This CDR3 comprises 15 residues. The CDR3 nucleotides are TGTGCCAGCAGCCTGGGACTAGCGGGGGCCTACGAGCAGTACTTC. The encoded protein is CASSLGLAGAYEQYF. The variable domain in full, completed from reference TRBV5-4 and TRBJ2-7, reads ETGVTQSPTHLIKTRGQQVTLRCSSQSGHNTVSWYQQALGQGPQFIFQYYREEENGRGNFPPRFSGLQFPNYSSELNVNALELDDSALYLCASSLGLAGAYEQYFGPGTRLTVT.

V gene TRBV7-9 combines with J gene TRBJ2-7; 8 bases are a match to TRBD1. CDR1 and CDR2 from the germline V gene are SEHNR and FQNEAQ (reference sequence). J lost 5 bases, V lost 0 bases, and 12 bases had no gene match. The CDR3 consists of 17 residues. CDR3 nucleotide sequence: TGTGCCAGCAGCTTAGCATGGACAGGGACCCTTAATAACGAGCAGTACTTC. This sequence encodes CASSLAWTGTLNNEQYF.

This chain connects TRBV6-2 or TRBV6-3 to TRBJ2-4; TRBD2 matches at 10 bases. Germline V gene lookup returns CDR1 MNHEY and CDR2 SVGEGT. Germline trimming cut 1 base from V and 0 bases from J; bases unmatched to any gene: 6. This CDR3 comprises 18 residues. CDR3 protein: CASSYLLAGVLAKNIQYF. CDR3 bases: TGTGCCAGCAGTTACTTGCTAGCGGGGGTCCTAGCCAAAAACATTCAGTACTTC.

The chain combines TRBV7-2 with TRBJ2-4; D perhaps matches TRBD2 (5 bases). The V gene's germline CDR1 is SGHTA and CDR2 FQGNSA. This CDR3 is 12 amino acids long. The ends were cut back, 2 bases at V and 9 bases at J, with 8 bases in the middle. CDR3 bases: TGTGCCAGCAGCTTAACCAGCGGCATTCAGTACTTC. Amino acids: CASSLTSGIQYF.

The chain combines TRBV7-2 with TRBJ2-1, with 12 bases that match TRBD2. Germline V gene data show CDR1 as SGHTA and CDR2 as FQGNSA. V was clipped by 6 bases and J by 12 bases; unmatched bases: 18. This CDR3 spans 17 amino acids. This CDR3 reads CASSTQGASGGAVGQFF. The CDR3 bases are TGTGCCAGCAGTACCCAAGGGGCTAGCGGGGGGGCCGTTGGGCAGTTCTTC.

The rearrangement joins TRBV7-9 to TRBJ1-2, with D possibly TRBD1 on 6 matching bases. The CDR3 loop spans 12 amino acids. Per the germline V gene, CDR1 is SEHNR and CDR2 is FQNEAQ (reference sequence). The V end lost 6 bases, the J end lost 5 bases, and 10 bases lay between the germline ends. CDR3 nucleotides: TGTGCCAGCAGGGCAGGACAGTATGGCTACACCTTC. It codes for CASRAGQYGYTF.

This clone was found once. The CDR3 DNA sequence: TGTGCCAGCAGTGAATGGTTTCCAGGGGTCACGGAGGGGGAGCTGTTTTTT. The encoded protein is CASSEWFPGVTEGELFF. The chain uses TRBV25-1 and TRBJ2-2; maybe TRBD1 (6 bases). Per the germline V gene, CDR1 is MGHDK and CDR2 is SYGVNS. V was cut by 1 base and J by 8 bases, with 20 bases left in between. The CDR3 extends over 17 amino acids.

The count of this clone is one. V and J are TRBV18 and TRBJ2-2, with 10 positions matching TRBD2. The CDR3 runs to 14 residues. Germline CDR1 and CDR2: KGHSH and LQKENI. The trim removed 6 bases at V and 4 bases at J, leaving 2 bases unmatched. CDR3 protein: CASSTSGATGELFF. The CDR3 nucleotides read TGTGCCAGCTCTACTAGCGGGGCCACCGGGGAGCTGTTTTTT.

Of note for this clone: The sample has other DNA sequences that encode this CDR3 too. CDR3 DNA sequence: TGTGCCAGCAGCCCCCGATTGGCGGGCTCCTACGAGCAGTACTTC. Amino acid sequence: CASSPRLAGSYEQYF. J is TRBJ2-7 and V is TRBV7-6; D might be TRBD2 (5 bases). Germline V gene data show CDR1 as SGHVS and CDR2 as FNYEAQ. V was pared by 5 bases and J by 0 bases, with 14 bases between. CDR3 length: 15 amino acids.

V is TRBV19 and J is TRBJ2-1; 10 bases are shared with TRBD1. Germline V CDR1 and CDR2: LNHDA, SQIVND (reference sequence). V dropped 7 bases and J dropped 0; count of bases not matched to a gene: 9. The CDR3 covers 17 residues. CDR3 in amino acids: CASTPLRDRGSYNEQFF. CDR3 sequence (DNA): TGTGCCAGTACCCCACTTCGGGACAGGGGCTCCTACAATGAGCAGTTCTTC. Filled out from reference TRBV19 and TRBJ2-1, the complete variable domain reads DGGITQSPKYLFRKEGQNVTLSCEQNLNHDAMYWYRQDPGQGLRLIYYSQIVNDFQKGDIAEGYSVSREKKESFPLTVTSAQKNPTAFYLCASTPLRDRGSYNEQFFGPGTRLTVL.

This chain connects TRBV29-1 to TRBJ1-4, with D possibly TRBD1 on 6 matching bases. The germline gives CDR1 SQVTM, CDR2 ANQGSEA. The germline V and J ends were trimmed by 5 bases and 8 bases, with 12 bases remaining between them. The CDR3 totals 12 residues. The DNA for the CDR3 is TGCAGCGTTCTGACAGGCGTAGAAAAACTGTTTTTT. Translated, it gives CSVLTGVEKLFF. The whole variable domain, filled in from reference TRBV29-1 and TRBJ1-4, reads SAVISQKPSRDICQRGTSLTIQCQVDSQVTMMFWYRQQPGQSLTLIATANQGSEATYESGFVIDKFPISRPNLTFSTLTVSNMSPEDSSIYLCSVLTGVEKLFFGSGTQLSVL.

CDR3 amino acids: CATNSLNSSGNTIYF. The CDR3 nucleotides are TGTGCCACCAACTCGCTCAATAGCTCTGGAAACACCATATATTTT. The chain couples TRBV7-9 to TRBJ1-3; no definite D call. V was shortened by 10 bases and J by 0 bases, with 16 bases between the two germline ends. The CDR3 is 15 residues long. From germline, CDR1 is SEHNR and CDR2 FQNEAQ (reference sequence).

V is TRBV30 and J is TRBJ1-1; D call uncertain. CDR3 length: 12 amino acids. V was clipped by 0 bases and J by 11 bases, with 13 bases between them. The V gene's germline CDR1 is GTSNPN and CDR2 SVGIG (reference sequence). The CDR3 DNA sequence: TGTGCCTGGAGTGTAAGGAAGGGTGGGGCTTTCTTT. Protein product: CAWSVRKGGAFF.